The rows below give T cell receptor beta chains drawn from one sample of a study of graft-versus-host responses after intestinal transplantation. Their antigens remain unidentified. The assay was immunoSEQ multiplex PCR, and TCRdb's table has in-frame clones only and misses some. The data show tens of thousands of clones, 85% to 95% seen once. The source material was unstimulated CD8+ T cells sorted from spleen or lymph node cells, sampled before intestinal transplant. Source of these receptors: a human donor who received an intestinal transplant. The CDR3 runs from the conserved cysteine through the conserved F or W. D genes are given only for firm matches. For some rows the clone size is stated as once, few or many, or as a class when expanded; others skip it.

CDR3 length: 14
J gene: TRBJ2-5
D gene: TRBD2
clone size: NA
V gene: TRBV19
CDR3 DNA: TGTGCCAGTAGTATTCGGGGGGAGCAAGAGACCCAGTACTTC
CDR3 protein: CASSIRGEQETQYF

CDR3 length: 15
J gene: TRBJ2-7
D gene: TRBD1
clone size: NA
V gene: TRBV9
CDR3 DNA: TGTGCCAGCAGCGTAGGGACAGGGGGTGATTACGAGCAGTACTTC
CDR3 protein: CASSVGTGGDYEQYF

CDR3 length: 13
J gene: TRBJ1-3
D gene: NA
clone size: NA
V gene: TRBV28
CDR3 DNA: TGTGCCAGCAGCCTCCCTGCCGGAAACACCATATATTTT
CDR3 protein: CASSLPAGNTIYF

CDR3 length: 13
J gene: TRBJ1-1
D gene: NA
clone size: NA
V gene: TRBV2
CDR3 DNA: TGTGCCAGCAGTGAATACTGGGGGACTGAAGCTTTCTTT
CDR3 protein: CASSEYWGTEAFF

CDR3 length: 13
J gene: TRBJ2-7
D gene: NA
clone size: once
V gene: TRBV5-1
CDR3 DNA: TGCGCCACCAGCGTCGTCCCCCACTACGAGCAGTACTTC
CDR3 protein: CATSVVPHYEQYF

CDR3 length: 15
J gene: TRBJ2-7
D gene: TRBD2
clone size: NA
V gene: TRBV4-2
CDR3 DNA: TGTGCCAGCAGCCAGGAAGCGGGAGCCATTAGCGAGCAGTACTTC
CDR3 protein: CASSQEAGAISEQYF

CDR3 length: 18
J gene: TRBJ2-7
D gene: TRBD2
clone size: NA
V gene: TRBV7-9
CDR3 DNA: TGTGCCAGCAGCTTAGGACTAGCGGGAGGACCGATCTCCTACGAGCAGTACTTC
CDR3 protein: CASSLGLAGGPISYEQYF

CDR3 length: 15
J gene: TRBJ1-4
D gene: NA
clone size: once
V gene: TRBV25-1
CDR3 DNA: TGTGCCAGCAGTGACCCTAGACCGGGAGGCGAAAAACTGTTTTTT
CDR3 protein: CASSDPRPGGEKLFF

CDR3 length: 17
J gene: TRBJ2-4
D gene: TRBD2
clone size: NA
V gene: TRBV19
CDR3 DNA: TGTGCCAGTAGTACCACTCGAGGGCAAGCGGGGCCGGGCATTCAGTACTTC
CDR3 protein: CASSTTRGQAGPGIQYF

CDR3 length: 13
J gene: TRBJ2-1
D gene: NA
clone size: NA
V gene: TRBV7-9
CDR3 DNA: TGTGCCAGCAGCCGACAGAACTACAATGAGCAGTTCTTC
CDR3 protein: CASSRQNYNEQFF

CDR3 length: 13
J gene: TRBJ2-2
D gene: NA
clone size: once
V gene: TRBV27
CDR3 DNA: TGTGCCAGCATTTCCGCGTACACCGGGGAGCTGTTTTTT
CDR3 protein: CASISAYTGELFF

CDR3 length: 13
J gene: TRBJ1-6
D gene: NA
clone size: NA
V gene: TRBV10-3
CDR3 DNA: TGTGCCATCAGGGACGGGGATAATTCACCCCTCCACTTT
CDR3 protein: CAIRDGDNSPLHF

CDR3 length: 12
J gene: TRBJ2-7
D gene: TRBD1
clone size: NA
V gene: TRBV13
CDR3 DNA: TGTGCCAGCAGCTCGGACAGGTACGAGCAGTACTTC
CDR3 protein: CASSSDRYEQYF

CDR3 length: 17
J gene: TRBJ1-6
D gene: NA
clone size: NA
V gene: TRBV7-9
CDR3 DNA: TGTGCCAGCAGCTTCCCCTCGACGAGCTCCTATAATTCACCCCTCCACTTT
CDR3 protein: CASSFPSTSSYNSPLHF

CDR3 length: 11
J gene: TRBJ1-1
D gene: NA
clone size: NA
V gene: TRBV28
CDR3 DNA: TGTGCCAGCAGTTCGTCGGGGGTAGCTTTCTTT
CDR3 protein: CASSSSGVAFF

CDR3 length: 14
J gene: TRBJ1-3
D gene: NA
clone size: NA
V gene: TRBV29-1
CDR3 DNA: TGCAGCGTGCTAGGGCACGGCTCTGGAAACACCATATATTTT
CDR3 protein: CSVLGHGSGNTIYF

CDR3 length: 18
J gene: TRBJ2-6
D gene: NA
clone size: NA
V gene: TRBV7-8
CDR3 DNA: TGTGCCAGCAGCAAAGACAGGCTGCCTTATTCTGGGGCCAACGTCCTGACTTTC
CDR3 protein: CASSKDRLPYSGANVLTF

CDR3 length: 16
J gene: TRBJ2-7
D gene: TRBD1
clone size: NA
V gene: TRBV11-2
CDR3 DNA: TGTGCCAGCAGCCAGGGGCAGGGACAGGGCGGCGACGAGCAGTACTTC
CDR3 protein: CASSQGQGQGGDEQYF

CDR3 length: 12
J gene: TRBJ1-1
D gene: NA
clone size: NA
V gene: TRBV19
CDR3 DNA: TGTGCCAGTAGGGGGTTGAACACTGAAGCTTTCTTT
CDR3 protein: CASRGLNTEAFF

CDR3 length: 15
J gene: TRBJ1-4
D gene: NA
clone size: NA
V gene: TRBV4-1
CDR3 DNA: TGCGCCAGCAGCCAAGGGGCAGGGAGAGGGGAAAAACTGTTTTTT
CDR3 protein: CASSQGAGRGEKLFF

CDR3 length: 15
J gene: TRBJ2-7
D gene: TRBD2
clone size: once
V gene: TRBV30
CDR3 DNA: TGTGCCTGGAGTAGGGGACTAGCAGGTCCCTACGAGCAGTACTTC
CDR3 protein: CAWSRGLAGPYEQYF

CDR3 length: 11
J gene: TRBJ2-2
D gene: NA
clone size: NA
V gene: TRBV18
CDR3 DNA: TGTGCCAGCTCACCCGGTTGGGAGCTGTTTTTT
CDR3 protein: CASSPGWELFF

CDR3 length: 12
J gene: TRBJ1-4
D gene: NA
clone size: NA
V gene: TRBV30
CDR3 DNA: TGTGCCTGGAGTCCCGGGGTGGGGGAACTGTTTTTT
CDR3 protein: CAWSPGVGELFF

CDR3 length: 15
J gene: TRBJ1-3
D gene: NA
clone size: NA
V gene: TRBV27
CDR3 DNA: TGTGCCAGCAGTTTATATGGCAATCCTGGAAACACCATATATTTT
CDR3 protein: CASSLYGNPGNTIYF

CDR3 length: 13
J gene: TRBJ1-2
D gene: TRBD1
clone size: NA
V gene: TRBV7-9
CDR3 DNA: TGTGCCAGCAGCTTACAGGGGGCGGACGGCTACACCTTC
CDR3 protein: CASSLQGADGYTF

CDR3 length: 15
J gene: TRBJ2-7
D gene: NA
clone size: NA
V gene: TRBV15
CDR3 DNA: TGTGCCACCAGCAGGGCTCCCAGGGTCTTCTACGAGCAGTACTTC
CDR3 protein: CATSRAPRVFYEQYF

CDR3 length: 12
J gene: TRBJ2-5
D gene: TRBD2
clone size: NA
V gene: TRBV6-1
CDR3 DNA: TGTGCCAGCAGTGATTGGACTAGTGAGCAGTACTTC
CDR3 protein: CASSDWTSEQYF

CDR3 length: 16
J gene: TRBJ2-5
D gene: NA
clone size: NA
V gene: TRBV5-1
CDR3 DNA: TGCGCCAGCAGCTTCCCCAAAGGGACGGTGGAAGAGACCCAGTACTTC
CDR3 protein: CASSFPKGTVEETQYF

CDR3 length: 12
J gene: TRBJ2-2
D gene: NA
clone size: NA
V gene: TRBV7-2
CDR3 DNA: TGTGCCAGCAGCCTCTCTACCGGGGAGCTGTTTTTT
CDR3 protein: CASSLSTGELFF

CDR3 length: 16
J gene: TRBJ2-7
D gene: TRBD1
clone size: NA
V gene: TRBV5-1
CDR3 DNA: TGCGCCAGCAGCTTGTCCCTAGGACAGGGATTCTACGAGCAGTACTTC
CDR3 protein: CASSLSLGQGFYEQYF

CDR3 length: 13
J gene: TRBJ2-7
D gene: TRBD2
clone size: NA
V gene: TRBV6-1
CDR3 DNA: TGTGCCAGCAGTTCGAGCGGGACCTACGAGCAGTACTTC
CDR3 protein: CASSSSGTYEQYF

CDR3 length: 18
J gene: TRBJ2-7
D gene: TRBD2
clone size: NA
V gene: TRBV4-1
CDR3 DNA: TGCGCCAGCAGCCAAGACAACCCCAGGACTAGCGGGCTTTACGAGCAGTACTTC
CDR3 protein: CASSQDNPRTSGLYEQYF

CDR3 length: 14
J gene: TRBJ1-1
D gene: TRBD1
clone size: NA
V gene: TRBV5-6
CDR3 DNA: TGTGCCAGCAGCGGGGAGGGGGACAGACTTGAAGCTTTCTTT
CDR3 protein: CASSGEGDRLEAFF

CDR3 length: 12
J gene: TRBJ2-7
D gene: NA
clone size: NA
V gene: TRBV27
CDR3 DNA: TGTGCCAGCACAGGAGACTCCTACGAGCAGTACTTC
CDR3 protein: CASTGDSYEQYF

CDR3 length: 15
J gene: TRBJ1-1
D gene: NA
clone size: NA
V gene: TRBV6-1
CDR3 DNA: TGTGCCAGCAGTGAATGGGGAGGGATGAACACTGAAGCTTTCTTT
CDR3 protein: CASSEWGGMNTEAFF

CDR3 length: 14
J gene: TRBJ2-7
D gene: TRBD2
clone size: NA
V gene: TRBV27
CDR3 DNA: TGTGCCAGCAGTCTAGCGGGAGGCCCCTACGAGCAGTACTTC
CDR3 protein: CASSLAGGPYEQYF

CDR3 length: 13
J gene: TRBJ1-5
D gene: TRBD1
clone size: NA
V gene: TRBV6-5
CDR3 DNA: TGTGCCAGCAGTTTGCAGGGGGATCAGCCCCAGCATTTT
CDR3 protein: CASSLQGDQPQHF

CDR3 length: 15
J gene: TRBJ1-5
D gene: NA
clone size: NA
V gene: TRBV7-2
CDR3 DNA: TGTGCCAGCAGCCCCGGCGGGGAACGCAATCAGCCCCAGCATTTT
CDR3 protein: CASSPGGERNQPQHF

CDR3 length: 16
J gene: TRBJ1-1
D gene: NA
clone size: NA
V gene: TRBV7-8
CDR3 DNA: TGTGCCAGCAGCTTACGGGGAGGGGGTGGTCATACTGAAGCTTTCTTT
CDR3 protein: CASSLRGGGGHTEAFF

CDR3 length: 14
J gene: TRBJ2-7
D gene: NA
clone size: NA
V gene: TRBV5-1
CDR3 DNA: TGCGCCAGCAGCTTGGGCGGGAACCCCTACGAGCAGTACTTC
CDR3 protein: CASSLGGNPYEQYF

CDR3 length: 14
J gene: TRBJ2-5
D gene: NA
clone size: NA
V gene: TRBV6-6
CDR3 DNA: TGTGCCACCCATTCCAACACCTACCAAGAGACCCAGTACTTC
CDR3 protein: CATHSNTYQETQYF

CDR3 length: 15
J gene: TRBJ1-1
D gene: NA
clone size: NA
V gene: TRBV7-4
CDR3 DNA: TGTGCCAGCAGCTTGAAGAGGGGTTTAAACACTGAAGCTTTCTTT
CDR3 protein: CASSLKRGLNTEAFF

CDR3 length: 15
J gene: TRBJ1-4
D gene: TRBD1
clone size: NA
V gene: TRBV9
CDR3 DNA: TGTGCCAGCAGCGCCGGGACAGACGATAATGAAAAACTGTTTTTT
CDR3 protein: CASSAGTDDNEKLFF

CDR3 length: 17
J gene: TRBJ1-3
D gene: NA
clone size: NA
V gene: TRBV7-9
CDR3 DNA: TGTGCCAGCAGCTTAGCCCTGCGGGGGGGGACCGGAAACACCATATATTTT
CDR3 protein: CASSLALRGGTGNTIYF

CDR3 length: 16
J gene: TRBJ2-1
D gene: TRBD2
clone size: NA
V gene: TRBV6-5
CDR3 DNA: TGTGCCAGCAGTTACTCGATTCCTAGCGGGAATAATGAGCAGTTCTTC
CDR3 protein: CASSYSIPSGNNEQFF

CDR3 length: 13
J gene: TRBJ1-1
D gene: TRBD1
clone size: NA
V gene: TRBV9
CDR3 DNA: TGTGCCAGCAGCGCCCCAGGGGGGACTGAAGCTTTCTTT
CDR3 protein: CASSAPGGTEAFF

CDR3 length: 16
J gene: TRBJ2-7
D gene: NA
clone size: once
V gene: TRBV7-6
CDR3 DNA: TGTGCCAGCAGCTCCAGTAGGCGGGACGGCGAATACGAGCAGTACTTC
CDR3 protein: CASSSSRRDGEYEQYF

CDR3 length: 14
J gene: TRBJ1-1
D gene: NA
clone size: NA
V gene: TRBV7-4
CDR3 DNA: TGTGCCAGCAGCATCACAAAAGGAGACACTGAAGCTTTCTTT
CDR3 protein: CASSITKGDTEAFF

CDR3 length: 19
J gene: TRBJ2-7
D gene: TRBD2
clone size: few
V gene: TRBV7-9
CDR3 DNA: TGTGCCAGCAGCCCCGCCTTGGGGACTAGCGGGAGTACGCACTACGAGCAGTACTTC
CDR3 protein: CASSPALGTSGSTHYEQYF

CDR3 length: 12
J gene: TRBJ2-1
D gene: NA
clone size: NA
V gene: TRBV4-1
CDR3 DNA: TGCGCCAGCAGCTTACAGGGCAATGAGCAGTTCTTC
CDR3 protein: CASSLQGNEQFF

CDR3 length: 14
J gene: TRBJ2-7
D gene: NA
clone size: once
V gene: TRBV27
CDR3 DNA: TGTGCCAGCAGTTTAGGCCAGACGGGCTACGAGCAGTACTTC
CDR3 protein: CASSLGQTGYEQYF

CDR3 length: 19
J gene: TRBJ2-7
D gene: TRBD2
clone size: NA
V gene: TRBV28
CDR3 DNA: TGTGCCAGCAGTTTTCGGGAAACCCCAGGACTAGCGGGAGGGTTCGAGCAGTACTTC
CDR3 protein: CASSFRETPGLAGGFEQYF

CDR3 length: 16
J gene: TRBJ2-3
D gene: NA
clone size: NA
V gene: TRBV5-1
CDR3 DNA: TGCGCCAGCAGCTTGGTTCCAGGGTGGATCACAGATACGCAGTATTTT
CDR3 protein: CASSLVPGWITDTQYF